This TCR beta chain appears in the sequencing data of a study of T cell changes during pregnancy in multiple sclerosis. Data came from immunoSEQ multiplex PCR; TCRdb stores just in-frame clones and leaves some out. The sample lists approximately 70,000 clones; around nine tenths were seen once. The ends were cut back, 4 bases at V and 0 bases at J, with 15 bases in the middle. CDR3 length: 16 amino acids. The V gene's germline CDR1 is LNHDA and CDR2 SQIVND (reference sequence). This clonotype was sampled from a female donor with multiple sclerosis, enrolled in a pregnancy study. The material was CD4+ T cells from peripheral blood mononuclear cells, obtained before pregnancy. This sequence joins TRBV19 and TRBJ1-2; possible D gene TRBD1, 6 bases. DNA of the CDR3: TGTGCCAGTAGTAGCATCACAGGGAAGGCTAACTATGGCTACACCTTC. This gives the protein CASSSITGKANYGYTF.